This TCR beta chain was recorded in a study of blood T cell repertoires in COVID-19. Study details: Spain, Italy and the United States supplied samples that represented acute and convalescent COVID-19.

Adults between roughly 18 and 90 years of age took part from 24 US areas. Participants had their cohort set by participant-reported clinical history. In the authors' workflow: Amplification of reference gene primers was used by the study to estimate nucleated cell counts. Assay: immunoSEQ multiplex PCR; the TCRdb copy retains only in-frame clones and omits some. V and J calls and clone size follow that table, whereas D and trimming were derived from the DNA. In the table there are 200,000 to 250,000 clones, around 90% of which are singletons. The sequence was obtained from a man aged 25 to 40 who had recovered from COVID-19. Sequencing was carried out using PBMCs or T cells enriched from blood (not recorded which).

The CDR3 sequence: CASSTTVLSREKLFF. CDR3 bases: TGTGCCAGTAGTACGACAGTCTTAAGCCGAGAAAAACTGTTTTTT. The genes are TRBV19 and TRBJ1-4; tentative D call: TRBD1 (5 bases). Germline CDR1 reads LNHDA; CDR2 reads SQIVND (reference sequence). This CDR3 is 15 amino acids long. The V gene lost 4 bases and the J gene lost 8 bases, with 17 bases spanning the gap.